The clone carrying this T cell receptor (beta chain) was counted between two and nine times. This sample is drawn from a study of blood T cell repertoires in COVID-19. The repertoire was sequenced with immunoSEQ multiplex PCR; TCRdb's copy has only in-frame clones and lacks some. Seen here are approximately 130,000 clones, just under 85% observed once, and the top ten hold around 13%. V was trimmed by 1 base and J by 7 bases, leaving 13 bases between them. The germline gives CDR1 MGHDK, CDR2 SYGVNS. This CDR3 region has 14 residues. The source is a human donor in a cohort sampled during active COVID-19. Sequenced material: peripheral blood. This chain uses TRBV25-1 with TRBJ2-5; tentative D call: TRBD2 (5 bases). In nucleotides, the CDR3 is TGTGCCAGCAGTGAATCCCTTAGCGTAGGGACCCAGTACTTC. Translation: CASSESLSVGTQYF.